A single sample is the source of the 7 T cell receptor beta chains below, sequenced in a study of blood T cells in healthy people across ages. Together with a sample-barcoded 5' primer, a J-beta primer mix was included in a second PCR lasting roughly 7 to 11 cycles. MiXCR was run by TCRdb on the 5' RACE reads, yielding one entry per CDR3 protein. The sample contains about 1.8 million distinct CDR3 sequences, approximately 50% of which appear only once. Sequenced: blood. These receptors all stem from a woman aged 40-49 years in good health.

This clonotype was seen a few times. This chain links TRBV7-8 with TRBJ1-2; 9 nucleotides agree with TRBD1. CDR3 length: 15 amino acids. Germline loops: CDR1 SGHVS, CDR2 FQNEAQ. Germline trimming cut 5 bases from V and 0 bases from J; bases unmatched to any gene: 4. CDR3 sequence (DNA): TGTGCCAGCAGCGCCGGGACAGGGTCTAACTATGGCTACACCTTC. Its translation is CASSAGTGSNYGYTF.

Details on this clonotype: This could be a read error, since a much larger clone is one nucleotide away. The chain has TRBV10-2 and TRBJ2-1; either TRBD1 or TRBD2 may supply D (5 bases each). The DNA end favors TRBJ2-7, so the J call may be wrong. This CDR3 region has 14 residues. From germline, CDR1 is WSHSY and CDR2 SAAADI. CDR3 loop: CASRGVDKSREQYF. The DNA of the CDR3 is TGCGCCAGCAGGGGGGTAGACAAGTCTAGGGAGCAGTACTTC.

CDR3 nucleotides: TGCAGTGCTAGAGTAACCGGACAGGGGGCTCACAATGAGCAGTTCTTC. Its translation: CSARVTGQGAHNEQFF. This chain joins TRBV20-1 and TRBJ2-1; 11 bases align to TRBD1. This CDR3 is built from 16 residues. J lost 5 bases, V lost 1 base, and 7 bases had no gene match. From germline, CDR1 is DFQATT and CDR2 SNEGSKA (reference sequence).

This clonotype was seen only a few times. This chain connects TRBV7-2 to TRBJ2-1; no clear D gene. Trimming stripped 5 bases from V and 5 bases from J, with 7 bases between. CDR1 SGHTA and CDR2 FQGNSA come from the germline V gene. The CDR3 is made up of 12 amino acids. The CDR3 region has the DNA TGTGCCAGCAGCCCGCGACACAATGAGCAGTTCTTC. It specifies CASSPRHNEQFF.

This rearrangement joins TRBV20-1 to TRBJ2-5; D possibly corresponds to TRBD2 (6 bases). This CDR3 is 14 amino acids long. From germline, CDR1 is DFQATT and CDR2 SNEGSKA (reference sequence). V was clipped by 2 bases and J by 1 base, with 11 bases between them. The CDR3 protein is CSARITGVQETQYF. Here the CDR3 DNA reads TGCAGTGCTAGAATCACGGGAGTCCAAGAGACCCAGTACTTC.

The chain couples TRBV7-9 to TRBJ2-5; 7 nucleotides match TRBD1. Germline trimming cut 7 bases from V and 4 bases from J; bases unmatched to any gene: 15. The CDR3 consists of 16 residues. Germline assignment: CDR1 SEHNR and CDR2 FQNEAQ (reference sequence). CDR3 in DNA: TGTGCCAGCATTCCCCCGGGACAGCCCTTCCTAGAGACCCAGTACTTC. Residues: CASIPPGQPFLETQYF.

V is TRBV9 and J is TRBJ2-5; D assignment may be TRBD1 or TRBD2 (5 bases each). V lost 1 base, J lost 7 bases, and 17 bases lay in between. The germline V gene has CDR1 SGDLS and CDR2 YYNGEE. CDR3 length: 15 amino acids. CDR3 sequence reads: CASSVSEGLRWTQYF. The CDR3 DNA is TGTGCCAGCAGCGTATCTGAGGGGCTTAGGTGGACCCAGTACTTC.